This is a list of T cell receptor beta chains from one sample in a study of shared clonotypes between healthy human individuals. The table came from immunoSEQ multiplex PCR; TCRdb's copy has only in-frame clones and leaves some out. The sample lists 650,000 to 700,000 clones, about nine tenths occurring once. Material for sequencing was memory CD8+ T cells from PBMCs. These receptors all stem from a man between 18 and 29 years old in good health. Some clones in this sample may be carry-over from other donors' samples. Each CDR3 is given with its conserved first and last residue. D genes are given only for firm matches. Rows give clone size only sometimes, using once, few, many, or a class for an expanded clone.

cdr3_nt | cdr3_aa | j_call | d_call | cdr3_length | clone_size | v_call
TGTGCCAGCAGTGCGGGGGGTCAGCCCCAGCATTTT | CASSAGGQPQHF | TRBJ1-5 | . | 12 | many | TRBV25-1
TGTGCCAGCAGCCCGGGCTACGAGCAGTACTTC | CASSPGYEQYF | TRBJ2-7 | . | 11 | few | TRBV7-9
TGTGCCATCAGTATGGGGGGCACTGAAGCTTTCTTT | CAISMGGTEAFF | TRBJ1-1 | . | 12 | . | TRBV10-3
TGTGCCAGCAGTTACCCACCGGGACAGGGGTATTTCGGCAATCAGCCCCAGCATTTT | CASSYPPGQGYFGNQPQHF | TRBJ1-5 | TRBD1 | 19 | . | TRBV6-7
TGTGCCAGCAGCTTGGATCGCGATGGCTACACCTTC | CASSLDRDGYTF | TRBJ1-2 | . | 12 | once | TRBV5-4
TGCAGCGTCTCGGATAGCAATGAGCAGTTCTTC | CSVSDSNEQFF | TRBJ2-1 | . | 11 | . | TRBV29-1
TGTGCCAGCAGTTTAGGAGGGTTTTATAGCAATCAGCCCCAGCATTTT | CASSLGGFYSNQPQHF | TRBJ1-5 | . | 16 | once | TRBV28
TGCAGCGTTGTAGGTGGGCCATACGAGCAGTACTTC | CSVVGGPYEQYF | TRBJ2-7 | . | 12 | . | TRBV29-1
TGTGCCAGCAGCCCCCTGCCGGGGGAAAACACTGAAGCTTTCTTT | CASSPLPGENTEAFF | TRBJ1-1 | . | 15 | once | TRBV7-9
TGCGCCAGCAGCTTCACCAGGGAAACCCCATACGAGCAGTACTTC | CASSFTRETPYEQYF | TRBJ2-7 | . | 15 | . | TRBV5-1
TGTGCCAGCAGTTACTCGGGACTAGCCCACGATGAGCAGTTCTTC | CASSYSGLAHDEQFF | TRBJ2-1 | TRBD2 | 15 | . | TRBV6-5
TGTGCCAGCACCACGGGCGGGGAGCTGTTTTTT | CASTTGGELFF | TRBJ2-2 | . | 11 | . | TRBV6-6
TGTGCCAGCAGTTACACAGGGCGTGGAGACTATGGCTACACCTTC | CASSYTGRGDYGYTF | TRBJ1-2 | . | 15 | . | TRBV6-5
TGTGCCAGTGAACAGACCATGAACACTGAAGCTTTCTTT | CASEQTMNTEAFF | TRBJ1-1 | . | 13 | . | TRBV6-6
TGTGCCAGCAGCGCCGGACAGTTGCAGAACTATGGCTACACCTTC | CASSAGQLQNYGYTF | TRBJ1-2 | . | 15 | . | TRBV9
TGCGCCAGCAGCCAAGATCTCAAGACTGAAGCTTTCTTT | CASSQDLKTEAFF | TRBJ1-1 | . | 13 | . | TRBV4-1
TGTGCCAGCAGCGTAATGTCCTACACTGAAGCTTTCTTT | CASSVMSYTEAFF | TRBJ1-1 | . | 13 | . | TRBV6-1
TGCGCCAGCAGCCCCACGGGGAGGGGGGGAGAGCAGTACTTC | CASSPTGRGGEQYF | TRBJ2-7 | . | 14 | . | TRBV4-1
TGTGCCACCACGTATTTAGGTGTTTCCTACGAGCAGTACTTC | CATTYLGVSYEQYF | TRBJ2-7 | . | 14 | . | TRBV7-9
TGTGCCAGCAGCTTAGGTAACAGGGGGGGACACGAGCAGTACTTC | CASSLGNRGGHEQYF | TRBJ2-7 | . | 15 | . | TRBV7-8
TGTGCCAGCAGCTTAGGTACTAGCGGGAGGGCTTACGAGCAGTACTTC | CASSLGTSGRAYEQYF | TRBJ2-7 | TRBD2 | 16 | . | TRBV7-8
TGTGCCAGCAGTTACCTACCCGGACTAGCGGGGGACAATGAGCAGTTCTTC | CASSYLPGLAGDNEQFF | TRBJ2-1 | TRBD2 | 17 | . | TRBV27
TGTGCCAGCAGCTCTAAATACACAGGGCAGGAGCAGTACTTC | CASSSKYTGQEQYF | TRBJ2-7 | . | 14 | . | TRBV7-9
TGCAGCGCCGAAGGACAGGGGGCGTACAATGAGCAGTTCTTC | CSAEGQGAYNEQFF | TRBJ2-1 | TRBD1 | 14 | . | TRBV29-1
TGTGCCAGCAGCGGAAGGGGGGGCTACAATGAGCAGTTCTTC | CASSGRGGYNEQFF | TRBJ2-1 | . | 14 | . | TRBV9
TGTGCCAGCAGCTTACTCTCTAGCGGGGGCACAGATACGCAGTATTTT | CASSLLSSGGTDTQYF | TRBJ2-3 | TRBD2 | 16 | once | TRBV7-8
TGTGCCAGCAGCTTACGGGGGGGAAGCTCCTACGAGCAGTACTTC | CASSLRGGSSYEQYF | TRBJ2-7 | TRBD2 | 15 | . | TRBV7-2
TGCGCCAGCAGCCAAGTCCGGCCTAGCGGTACCTACGAGCAGTACTTC | CASSQVRPSGTYEQYF | TRBJ2-7 | TRBD2 | 16 | . | TRBV4-1
TGCGCCAGCAGCCAAGAGACGGATTTGGGGGCCAACGTCCTGACTTTC | CASSQETDLGANVLTF | TRBJ2-6 | . | 16 | once | TRBV4-3
TGTGCCAGCACCCCCCATGGCGCTAGCGGGTCCTACGAGCAGTACTTC | CASTPHGASGSYEQYF | TRBJ2-7 | TRBD2 | 16 | once | TRBV28
TGCAGCGTTGAGTCTCGGCGGGGAAAGCATGGCTACACCTTC | CSVESRRGKHGYTF | TRBJ1-2 | . | 14 | . | TRBV29-1